Listed here are 9 T cell receptor beta chains from one sample, sequenced in a study of cytomegalovirus exposure and HLA in healthy donors. Some clones are missing from TCRdb's copy, which holds only in-frame ones; the method was immunoSEQ multiplex PCR. The data contain roughly 75,000 clones, around four fifths of them seen just once; the ten biggest clones take up less than 3%. Sequencing was performed on PBMCs. The origin of the receptors is a man aged 25 to 40 in good health and CMV-seronegative.

V is TRBV7-2 and J is TRBJ1-2; no reliable D call. CDR3 length: 14 amino acids. Per germline, CDR1 SGHTA and CDR2 FQGNSA. The V and J ends lost 2 bases and 4 bases respectively, with 11 bases between them. The CDR3 DNA reads TGTGCCAGCAGCTTATTTCTGAGTCCCTATGGCTACACCTTC. Translation gives CASSLFLSPYGYTF.

The J gene is TRBJ1-2, the V gene TRBV2; possibly TRBD1 for D (5 bases). Germline CDR1 is SNHLY and CDR2 is FYNNEI. CDR3 length: 15 amino acids. V was cut by 5 bases and J by 3 bases, with 16 bases left in between. CDR3 sequence reads: CASSRLNGGDYGYTF. CDR3 in DNA: TGTGCCAGCAGTAGACTCAACGGGGGGGACTATGGCTACACCTTC.

This rearrangement joins TRBV7-2 to TRBJ1-5; no definite D call. The length of the CDR3 is 14 residues. Germline-derived CDR1 and CDR2 are SGHTA and FQGNSA. V gave up 3 bases and J gave up 3 bases, with 9 bases separating them. The CDR3 spells CASSFFSNNQPQHF. DNA for the CDR3: TGTGCCAGCAGCTTTTTCAGTAACAATCAGCCCCAGCATTTT.

This clone showed up just once. The chain is built from TRBV18 and TRBJ2-7, with a possible D match to TRBD2 (6 bases). Germline assignment: CDR1 KGHSH and CDR2 LQKENI. The CDR3 has 14 amino acids. The germline V and J ends were trimmed by 3 bases and 5 bases, with 14 bases remaining between them. CDR3 sequence: CASSPGRDLNEQYF. DNA for the CDR3: TGTGCCAGCTCACCGGGGCGGGATCTGAACGAGCAGTACTTC.

The chain recombines TRBV12-5 with TRBJ2-2, with 8 nucleotides matching TRBD1. Germline V gene lookup returns CDR1 LGHNT and CDR2 FRNRAP. Trimming cost V 5 bases and J 4 bases; bases outside gene matches: 3. This CDR3 is 14 amino acids long. The CDR3 is CASGLTGATGELFF. The CDR3 nucleotides read TGTGCTAGTGGTCTGACAGGGGCCACCGGGGAGCTGTTTTTT.

This clone was observed once. The chain couples TRBV4-2 to TRBJ1-2; TRBD1 matches at 8 bases. The CDR3 runs 14 residues. The germline CDR1 and CDR2 sequences are LGHNA and YNFKEQ. After removal of 0 bases from V and 7 bases from J, the junction contained 4 bases not matched to a gene. The CDR3 coding sequence is TGTGCCAGCAGCCAAGAGCAGGGGGCACGTGGCTACACCTTC. Encoded protein: CASSQEQGARGYTF.

This chain joins TRBV5-3 and TRBJ2-1, with 10 positions matching TRBD2. TRBV5-3 is an open reading frame, and its role is uncertain. V was clipped by 0 bases and J by 7 bases; unmatched bases: 10. The CDR3 has 17 amino acids. The CDR3 protein is CARSLEASGSLVNEQFF. CDR3 coding DNA: TGTGCCAGAAGCTTGGAGGCTAGCGGGAGTCTCGTAAATGAGCAGTTCTTC.

The rearrangement links TRBV7-3 to TRBJ2-4, with 10 bases identical to TRBD1. Germline lookup yields CDR1 SGHTA and CDR2 FQGTGA. With 2 bases clipped from V and 8 bases from J, the junction kept 6 bases outside the gene matches. This CDR3 has 15 amino acids. The CDR3 loop is CASSLQGTGVDIQYF. The CDR3 nucleotides read TGTGCCAGCAGCTTACAAGGGACAGGGGTTGACATTCAGTACTTC.

This clone has a handful of counts. The V call is TRBV27, the J call TRBJ1-2, with a tentative D call TRBD1 (5 bases). V was shortened by 6 bases and J by 2 bases, with 13 bases between the two germline ends. The length of the CDR3 is 14 residues. Germline V gene sequence: CDR1 MNHEY, CDR2 SMNVEV (reference sequence). CDR3 amino acids: CASRAQGFNYGYTF. CDR3 nucleotides: TGTGCCAGCAGAGCCCAGGGTTTCAACTATGGCTACACCTTC.